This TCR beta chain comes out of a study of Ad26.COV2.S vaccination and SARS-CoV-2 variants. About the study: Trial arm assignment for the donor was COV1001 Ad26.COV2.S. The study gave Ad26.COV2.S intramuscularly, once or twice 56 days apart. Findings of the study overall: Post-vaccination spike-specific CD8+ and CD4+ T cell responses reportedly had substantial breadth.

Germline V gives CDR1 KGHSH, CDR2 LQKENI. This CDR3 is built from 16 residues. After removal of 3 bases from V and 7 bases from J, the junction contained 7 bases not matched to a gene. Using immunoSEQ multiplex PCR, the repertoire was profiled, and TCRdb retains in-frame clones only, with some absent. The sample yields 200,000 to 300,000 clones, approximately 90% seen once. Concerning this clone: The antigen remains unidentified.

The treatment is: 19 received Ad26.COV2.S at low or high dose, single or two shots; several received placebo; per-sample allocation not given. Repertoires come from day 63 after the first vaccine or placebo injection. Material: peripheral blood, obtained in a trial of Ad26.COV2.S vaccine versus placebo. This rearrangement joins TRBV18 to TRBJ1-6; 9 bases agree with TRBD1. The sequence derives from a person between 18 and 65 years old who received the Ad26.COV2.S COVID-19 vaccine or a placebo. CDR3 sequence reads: CASSPVQGARNSPLHF. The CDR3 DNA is TGTGCCAGCTCACCTGTACAGGGGGCAAGGAATTCACCCCTCCACTTT.